This TCR beta chain was retrieved from a study of OX40 agonist ivuxolimab in advanced cancers. Study outcomes and limitations: Mean expanded clone counts were higher in CD8+ than CD4+ T cells. Researchers did not establish what antigens the expanded peripheral T cells target.

Trimming removed 5 bases at V and 2 bases at J, with 10 bases between. Per germline, CDR1 MGHRA and CDR2 YSYEKL. This CDR3 comprises 15 residues. The assay was immunoSEQ multiplex PCR, and TCRdb's table has in-frame clones only and misses some. This sample has tens of thousands of clones, with roughly 82% found just once. Comments on this clone: Its target is unknown.

The clonotype was recovered from an adult with an advanced solid tumor such as melanoma, head and neck, liver or kidney cancer. This sample comprised CD4+ or CD8+ T cells sorted from blood, obtained in a trial of the OX40 agonist ivuxolimab. The genes are TRBV4-1 and TRBJ2-6; possible D gene TRBD1, 6 bases. The CDR3 sequence: CASSGHRAGANVLTF. CDR3 bases: TGCGCCAGCAGCGGCCACAGGGCTGGGGCCAACGTCCTGACTTTC.